The 5 T cell receptor beta chains in this list originate from one sample, sequenced in a study of graft-versus-host responses after intestinal transplantation. These receptors' antigens are unknown. Libraries were prepared by immunoSEQ multiplex PCR; TCRdb keeps only in-frame clonotypes and omits some of them. The table records tens of thousands of clones, 88% of them present only once. The sample here was unstimulated CD4+ T cells sorted from spleen or lymph node cells, taken before transplant. The receptors were sampled from a human donor who was the organ donor for an intestinal transplant.

V usage is TRBV15 and J usage is TRBJ2-7; TRBD2 might be the D (6 bases). Germline CDR1 reads LNHNV; CDR2 reads YYDKDF (reference sequence). The V end was cut by 1 base, the J end by 2 bases, with 15 bases between. The CDR3 totals 16 residues. The CDR3 sequence: CATSRGPRGLAYEQYF. The CDR3 DNA is TGTGCCACCAGCAGAGGTCCGCGGGGTTTGGCCTACGAGCAGTACTTC.

V and J are TRBV12-5 and TRBJ2-3; D is perhaps TRBD2 (7 bases). CDR3 length: 15 amino acids. Germline CDR1 LGHNT, CDR2 FRNRAP. V lost 6 bases to trimming and J lost 2 bases, with 15 bases between them. This CDR3 is CASGLGGGTTDTQYF. The DNA of the CDR3 is TGTGCTAGTGGCCTAGGGGGGGGAACCACAGATACGCAGTATTTT.

The chain is built from TRBV4-1 and TRBJ2-7; 8 bases align to TRBD1. Unmatched junction bases numbered 6, after V lost 4 bases and J lost 1 base. The V gene's germline CDR1 is MGHRA and CDR2 YSYEKL. The CDR3 has 15 amino acids. CDR3 DNA sequence: TGCGCCAGCAGCCCCGGACAGGGATGGTCCTACGAGCAGTACTTC. This sequence encodes CASSPGQGWSYEQYF.

This rearrangement joins TRBV11-1 to TRBJ1-1, with 9 bases that match TRBD1. The CDR3 runs to 13 residues. Germline V lookup: CDR1 SGHAT, CDR2 FQDESV (reference sequence). The J segment lost 4 bases and the V segment lost 3 bases, leaving 0 bases of the junction unmatched. CDR3 protein: CASSLTGGTEAFF. The CDR3 bases are TGTGCCAGCAGCTTGACAGGGGGCACTGAAGCTTTCTTT. Full variable domain (missing parts from reference TRBV11-1 and TRBJ1-1): EAEVAQSPRYKITEKSQAVAFWCDPISGHATLYWYRQILGQGPELLVQFQDESVVDDSQLPKDRFSAERLKGVDSTLKIQPAELGDSAMYLCASSLTGGTEAFFGQGTRLTVV.

V and J are TRBV5-1 and TRBJ1-1, with 8 bases aligning to TRBD1. CDR1 and CDR2 from the germline V gene are SGHRS and YFSETQ. V dropped 4 bases and J dropped 5; count of bases not matched to a gene: 7. This CDR3 spans 14 amino acids. CDR3 protein: CASSTQGGETEAFF. The CDR3 coding sequence is TGCGCCAGCAGCACACAGGGGGGGGAGACTGAAGCTTTCTTT.